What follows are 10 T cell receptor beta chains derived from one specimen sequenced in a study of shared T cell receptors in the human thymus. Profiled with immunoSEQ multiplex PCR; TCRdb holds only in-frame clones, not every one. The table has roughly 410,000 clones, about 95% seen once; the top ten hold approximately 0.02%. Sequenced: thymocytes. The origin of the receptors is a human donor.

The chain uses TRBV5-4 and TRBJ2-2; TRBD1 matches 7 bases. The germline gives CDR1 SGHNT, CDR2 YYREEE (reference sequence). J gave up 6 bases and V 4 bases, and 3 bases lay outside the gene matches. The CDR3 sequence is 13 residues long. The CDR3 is CASSPGTAGELFF. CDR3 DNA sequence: TGTGCCAGCAGCCCTGGGACAGCCGGGGAGCTGTTTTTT.

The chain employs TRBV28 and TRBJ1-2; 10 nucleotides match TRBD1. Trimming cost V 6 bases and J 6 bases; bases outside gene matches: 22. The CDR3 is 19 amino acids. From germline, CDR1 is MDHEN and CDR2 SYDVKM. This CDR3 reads CASSLMSPGTGERGHGYTF. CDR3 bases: TGTGCCAGCAGCCTTATGTCCCCCGGGACAGGGGAGCGAGGGCATGGCTACACCTTC.

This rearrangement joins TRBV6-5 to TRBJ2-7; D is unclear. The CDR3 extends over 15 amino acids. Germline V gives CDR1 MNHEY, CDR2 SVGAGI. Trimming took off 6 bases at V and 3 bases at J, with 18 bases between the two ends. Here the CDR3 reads CASSKGVGPVYEQYF. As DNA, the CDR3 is TGTGCCAGCAGCAAAGGCGTAGGACCTGTCTACGAGCAGTACTTC.

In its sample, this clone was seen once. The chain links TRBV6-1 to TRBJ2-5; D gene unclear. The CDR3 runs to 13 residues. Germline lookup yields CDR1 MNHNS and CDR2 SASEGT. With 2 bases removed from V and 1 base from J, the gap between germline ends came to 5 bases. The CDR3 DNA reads TGTGCCAGCAGTGAAAATCTCCAAGAGACCCAGTACTTC. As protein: CASSENLQETQYF.

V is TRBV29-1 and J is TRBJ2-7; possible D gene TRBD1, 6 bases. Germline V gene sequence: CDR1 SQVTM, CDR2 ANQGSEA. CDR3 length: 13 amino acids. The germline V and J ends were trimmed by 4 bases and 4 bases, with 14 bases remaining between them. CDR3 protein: CSVGLGARYEQYF. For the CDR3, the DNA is TGCAGCGTTGGATTGGGGGCGCGGTACGAGCAGTACTTC.

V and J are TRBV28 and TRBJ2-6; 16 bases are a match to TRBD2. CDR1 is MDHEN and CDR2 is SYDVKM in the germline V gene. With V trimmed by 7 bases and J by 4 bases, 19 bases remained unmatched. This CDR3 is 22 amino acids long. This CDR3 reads CASIPGLAGGPWRSLGANVLTF. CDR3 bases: TGTGCCAGCATCCCGGGACTAGCGGGAGGGCCCTGGCGCTCTCTGGGGGCCAACGTCCTGACTTTC.

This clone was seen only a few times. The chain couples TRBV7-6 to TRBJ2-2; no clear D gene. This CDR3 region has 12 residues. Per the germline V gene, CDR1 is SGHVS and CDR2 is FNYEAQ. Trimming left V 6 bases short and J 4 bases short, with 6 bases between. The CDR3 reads CASSQPTGELFF. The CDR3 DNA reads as TGTGCCAGCAGTCAGCCCACCGGGGAGCTGTTTTTT.

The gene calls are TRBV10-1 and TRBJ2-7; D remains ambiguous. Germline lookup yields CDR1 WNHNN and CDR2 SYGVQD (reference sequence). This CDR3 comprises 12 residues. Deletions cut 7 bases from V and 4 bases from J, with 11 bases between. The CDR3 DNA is TGCGCCAGCATTCGCGGAACTTACGAGCAGTACTTC. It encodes CASIRGTYEQYF.

The CDR3 coding sequence is TGTGCCAGCAGTGAAGAAGTGGGACCCTTCTACAATGAGCAGTTCTTC. Protein product: CASSEEVGPFYNEQFF. V and J are TRBV25-1 and TRBJ2-1; perhaps D is TRBD1 or TRBD2 (5 bases each). V was cut by 2 bases and J by 3 bases, with 14 bases left in between. CDR3 length: 16 amino acids. Germline V gene data show CDR1 as MGHDK and CDR2 as SYGVNS.

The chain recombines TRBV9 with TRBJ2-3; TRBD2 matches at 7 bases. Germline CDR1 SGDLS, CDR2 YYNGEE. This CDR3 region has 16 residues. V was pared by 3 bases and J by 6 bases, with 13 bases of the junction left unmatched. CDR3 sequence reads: CASSDRPGPGGDTQYF. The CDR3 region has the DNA TGTGCCAGCAGCGACCGGCCGGGGCCCGGGGGGGATACGCAGTATTTT.